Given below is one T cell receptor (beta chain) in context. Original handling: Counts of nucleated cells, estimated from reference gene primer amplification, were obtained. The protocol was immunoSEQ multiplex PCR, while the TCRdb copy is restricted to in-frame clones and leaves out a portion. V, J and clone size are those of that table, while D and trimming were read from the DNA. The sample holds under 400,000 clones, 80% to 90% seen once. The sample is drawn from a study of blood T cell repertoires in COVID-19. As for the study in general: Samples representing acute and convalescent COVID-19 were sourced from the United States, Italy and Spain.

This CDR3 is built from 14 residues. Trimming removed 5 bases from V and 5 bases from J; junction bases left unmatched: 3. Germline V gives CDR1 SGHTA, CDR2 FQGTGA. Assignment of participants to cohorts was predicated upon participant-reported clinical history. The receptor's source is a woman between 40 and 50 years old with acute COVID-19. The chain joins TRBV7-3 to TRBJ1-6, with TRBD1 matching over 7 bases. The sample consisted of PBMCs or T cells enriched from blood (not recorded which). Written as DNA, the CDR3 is TGTGCCAGCAGCGAGACAGGGAATAATTCACCCCTCCACTTT. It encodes CASSETGNNSPLHF. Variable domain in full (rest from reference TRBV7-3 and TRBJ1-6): GAGVSQTPSNKVTEKGKYVELRCDPISGHTALYWYRQSLGQGPEFLIYFQGTGAADDSGLPNDRFFAVRPEGSVSTLKIQRTERGDSAVYLCASSETGNNSPLHFGNGTRLTVT.